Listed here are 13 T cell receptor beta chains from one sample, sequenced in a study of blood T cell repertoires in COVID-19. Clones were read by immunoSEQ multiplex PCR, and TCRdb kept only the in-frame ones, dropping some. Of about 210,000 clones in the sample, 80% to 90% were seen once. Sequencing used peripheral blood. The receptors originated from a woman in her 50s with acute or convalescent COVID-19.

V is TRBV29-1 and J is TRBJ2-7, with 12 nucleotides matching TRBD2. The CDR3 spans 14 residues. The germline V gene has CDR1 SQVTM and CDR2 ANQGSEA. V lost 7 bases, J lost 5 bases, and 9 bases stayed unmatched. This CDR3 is CSASRLAGDHEQYF. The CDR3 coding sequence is TGCAGCGCCTCTAGACTAGCGGGAGATCACGAGCAGTACTTC.

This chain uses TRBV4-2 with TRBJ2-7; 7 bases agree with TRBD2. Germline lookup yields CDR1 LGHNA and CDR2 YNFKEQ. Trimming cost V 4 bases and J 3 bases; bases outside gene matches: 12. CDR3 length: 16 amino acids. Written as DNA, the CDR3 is TGTGCCAGCAGCCTAGAGATAAGGGAGGGAGGCTACGAGCAGTACTTC. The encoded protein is CASSLEIREGGYEQYF.

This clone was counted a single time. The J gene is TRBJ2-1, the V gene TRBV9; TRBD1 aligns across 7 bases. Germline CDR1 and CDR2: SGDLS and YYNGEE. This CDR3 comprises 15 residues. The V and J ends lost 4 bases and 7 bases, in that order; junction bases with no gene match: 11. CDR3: CASSSTTGRGNEQFF. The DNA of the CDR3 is TGTGCCAGCAGCTCAACGACAGGGCGCGGAAATGAGCAGTTCTTC.

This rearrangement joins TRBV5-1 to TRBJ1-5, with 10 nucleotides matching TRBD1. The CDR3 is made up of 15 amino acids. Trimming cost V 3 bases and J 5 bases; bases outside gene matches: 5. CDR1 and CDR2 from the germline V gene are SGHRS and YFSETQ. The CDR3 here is CASSSSGTGDQPQHF. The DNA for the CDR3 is TGCGCCAGCAGCTCCTCAGGGACAGGGGATCAGCCCCAGCATTTT.

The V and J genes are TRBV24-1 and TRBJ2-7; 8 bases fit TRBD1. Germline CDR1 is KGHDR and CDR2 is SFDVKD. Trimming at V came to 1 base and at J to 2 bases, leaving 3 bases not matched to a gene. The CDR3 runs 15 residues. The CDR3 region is CATSDFPGQAYEQYF. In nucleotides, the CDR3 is TGTGCCACCAGTGATTTCCCGGGACAGGCCTACGAGCAGTACTTC.

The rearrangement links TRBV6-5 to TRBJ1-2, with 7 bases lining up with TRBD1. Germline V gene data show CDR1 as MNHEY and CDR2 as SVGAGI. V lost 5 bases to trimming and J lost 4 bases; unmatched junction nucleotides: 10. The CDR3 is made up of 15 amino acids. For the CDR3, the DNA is TGTGCCAGCAGTCGGATCCGGGACAGTCCCTATGGCTACACCTTC. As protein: CASSRIRDSPYGYTF.

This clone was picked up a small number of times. CDR3 region: CASSPQVFTEAFF. CDR3 DNA sequence: TGTGCCAGCAGTCCTCAGGTGTTCACTGAAGCTTTCTTT. The rearrangement uses TRBV2 and TRBJ1-1; D gene unclear. CDR3 length: 13 residues. The germline V gene has CDR1 SNHLY and CDR2 FYNNEI. Trimming stripped 5 bases from V and 4 bases from J, with 11 bases between.

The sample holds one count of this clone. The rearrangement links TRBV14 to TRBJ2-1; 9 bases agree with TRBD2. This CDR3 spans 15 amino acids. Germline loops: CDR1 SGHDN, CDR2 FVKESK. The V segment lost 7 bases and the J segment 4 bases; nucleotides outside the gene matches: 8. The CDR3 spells CASTPTSGLYNEQFF. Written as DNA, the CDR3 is TGTGCCAGCACCCCAACTAGCGGGTTATACAATGAGCAGTTCTTC. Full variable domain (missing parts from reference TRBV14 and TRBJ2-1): EAGVTQFPSHSVIEKGQTVTLRCDPISGHDNLYWYRRVMGKEIKFLLHFVKESKQDESGMPNNRFLAERTGGTYSTLKVQPAELEDSGVYFCASTPTSGLYNEQFFGPGTRLTVL.

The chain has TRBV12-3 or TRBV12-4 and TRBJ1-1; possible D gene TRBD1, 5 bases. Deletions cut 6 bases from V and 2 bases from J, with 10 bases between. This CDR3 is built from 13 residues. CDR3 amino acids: CASRQDPNTEAFF. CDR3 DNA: TGTGCCAGCAGACAGGATCCAAACACTGAAGCTTTCTTT.

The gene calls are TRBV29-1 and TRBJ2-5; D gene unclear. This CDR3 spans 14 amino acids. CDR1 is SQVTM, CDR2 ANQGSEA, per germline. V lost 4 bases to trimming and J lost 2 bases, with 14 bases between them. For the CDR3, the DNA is TGCAGCGTTGCGGTCAGGTTGCCTCAAGAGACCCAGTACTTC. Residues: CSVAVRLPQETQYF.

CDR3 DNA sequence: TGCGCCAGCAGCGTTTCCGGGACAGCGTATGAAAAACTGTTTTTT. Encoded protein: CASSVSGTAYEKLFF. This sequence joins TRBV5-1 and TRBJ1-4; 7 nucleotides match TRBD1. V dropped 4 bases and J dropped 6; count of bases not matched to a gene: 9. The CDR3 extends over 15 amino acids. CDR1 SGHRS and CDR2 YFSETQ come from the germline V gene.

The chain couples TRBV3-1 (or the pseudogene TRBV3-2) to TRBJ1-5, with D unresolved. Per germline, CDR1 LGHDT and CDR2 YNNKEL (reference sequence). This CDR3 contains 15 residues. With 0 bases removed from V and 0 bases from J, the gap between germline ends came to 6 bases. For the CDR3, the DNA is TGTGCCAGCAGCCAAGATTTCGGTAGCAATCAGCCCCAGCATTTT. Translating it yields CASSQDFGSNQPQHF.

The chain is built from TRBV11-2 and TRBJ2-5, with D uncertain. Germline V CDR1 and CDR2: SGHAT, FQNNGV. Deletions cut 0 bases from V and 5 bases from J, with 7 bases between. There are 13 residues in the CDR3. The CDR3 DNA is TGTGCCAGCAGCTTAGACCCTCCGGAGACCCAGTACTTC. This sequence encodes CASSLDPPETQYF.